The present entry profiles one T cell receptor beta chain with its context. Its antigen is undetermined. As it was prepared, the TCRbeta library received unique molecular identifiers. TCRdb reprocessed the PCR reads via MiXCR and lists one record per CDR3 protein. This sample has 250,000 to 400,000 distinct CDR3 sequences, with around 25% found just once. This record comes from a study of T-cell reconstitution after alpha-beta-depleted transplantation in children. CDR3 length equals 15 residues. Trimming cost V 6 bases and J 4 bases; bases outside gene matches: 11. CDR1 and CDR2 from the germline V gene are DFQATT and SNEGSKA (reference sequence). Study-wide points: After one year, T-cell counts and TCRbeta diversity mostly came from new T cells. At around two months after transplant, the alpha-beta T cells were reportedly derived from several hundred expanded clones that came from non-depleted graft cells.

The TCR sequence derives from a male patient younger than 18 who had a stem cell transplant for acute lymphoblastic leukemia, so the T cells may come from the graft donor. The chain joins TRBV20-1 to TRBJ1-5; 8 nucleotides line up with TRBD1. This specimen consisted of PBMCs, mostly from graft donor cells, obtained 180 days after TCRalphabeta/CD19-depleted stem cell transplant. The CDR3 sequence is CSATSDRERNQPQHF. In DNA form, the CDR3 reads TGCAGTGCCACGTCGGACAGGGAGAGGAATCAGCCCCAGCATTTT.